This T cell receptor beta chain was identified during a study of long-term antiretroviral therapy in people with HIV. Study-wide results and caveats: Across all time points, the repertoire was dominated by clones that expanded before ART.

The CDR3 has 15 residues. Between the trimmed V and J ends, which lost 1 base and 0 bases, there was a span of 10 bases. CDR1 and CDR2 from the germline V gene are SGHDN and FVKESK. The run of the v3.0 immunoSEQ assay was at survey level. The data were produced by immunoSEQ multiplex PCR, yet TCRdb's version contains in-frame clones alone and is incomplete. Of approximately 20,000 clones listed, approximately 88% are singletons. There are a few counts of this clone. Its cognate antigen is unknown. This sequence originates from a man between 18 and 35 years old with HIV. This chain links TRBV14 with TRBJ2-7, with D hard to call. The sequencing used unsorted PBMCs, collected 2.1 years after starting antiretroviral therapy. This CDR3 is CASSQVGRSSYEQYF. CDR3 coding DNA: TGTGCCAGCAGCCAAGTTGGCAGGAGCTCCTACGAGCAGTACTTC.